Listed below are T cell receptor beta chains from one sample, sequenced in a study of technical replicates of blood from a few donors. TCRdb's table, derived via immunoSEQ multiplex PCR, lists solely in-frame clones and lacks some. The sample lists approximately 79,000 clones, roughly nine tenths seen once, with approximately 0.42% in the top ten. Source material: T cells isolated from PBMCs. The origin of the receptors is a human donor in good health. The CDR3 runs from the conserved cysteine through the conserved F or W. The D gene is left open where the match is weak. Part of the rows lack a size; the others show once, few, many or a class for expanded clones.

D gene: TRBD1
clone size: .
V gene: TRBV5-4
J gene: TRBJ1-1
CDR3 DNA: TGTGCCAGCAGCTCGACAGGGTCCGAAGCTTTCTTT
CDR3 protein: CASSSTGSEAFF

D gene: TRBD2
clone size: .
V gene: TRBV4-1
J gene: TRBJ2-7
CDR3 DNA: TGCGCCAGCAGCCAAGTAGTGGCGCGGGAGAAGAACGAGCAGTACTTC
CDR3 protein: CASSQVVAREKNEQYF

D gene: .
clone size: .
V gene: TRBV5-1
J gene: TRBJ2-3
CDR3 DNA: TGCGCCAGCAGCTTGGTAGGGCTAGCGACAGATACGCAGTATTTT
CDR3 protein: CASSLVGLATDTQYF

D gene: TRBD1
clone size: .
V gene: TRBV30
J gene: TRBJ1-3
CDR3 DNA: TGTGCCTGGATGACTGACAGGGCTGGAAACACCATATATTTT
CDR3 protein: CAWMTDRAGNTIYF

D gene: .
clone size: .
V gene: TRBV11-3
J gene: TRBJ2-3
CDR3 DNA: TGTGCCAGCAGGCAGGGGCCTACAGATACGCAGTATTTT
CDR3 protein: CASRQGPTDTQYF

D gene: .
clone size: .
V gene: TRBV19
J gene: TRBJ2-1
CDR3 DNA: TGTGCCAGTAGCCCAGAGGTCCACAATGAGCAGTTCTTC
CDR3 protein: CASSPEVHNEQFF

D gene: .
clone size: .
V gene: TRBV19
J gene: TRBJ1-5
CDR3 DNA: TGTGCCAGTAGTATACAGGTATTTAGCAATCAGCCCCAGCATTTT
CDR3 protein: CASSIQVFSNQPQHF

D gene: .
clone size: .
V gene: TRBV7-2
J gene: TRBJ1-1
CDR3 DNA: TGTGCCAGCAGTCCCCCTGCGGGGACTGAAGCTTTCTTT
CDR3 protein: CASSPPAGTEAFF

D gene: TRBD1
clone size: few
V gene: TRBV30
J gene: TRBJ1-1
CDR3 DNA: TGTGCCGGGAGACAGGGCATGAACACTGAAGCTTTCTTT
CDR3 protein: CAGRQGMNTEAFF

D gene: TRBD1
clone size: .
V gene: TRBV5-4
J gene: TRBJ2-1
CDR3 DNA: TGTGCCAGCAGCACACCGGGACAGTACAATGAGCAGTTCTTC
CDR3 protein: CASSTPGQYNEQFF

D gene: .
clone size: .
V gene: TRBV2
J gene: TRBJ2-1
CDR3 DNA: TGTGCCAGCATCGAAGAGGTGGAAAGATCCTACAATGAGCAGTTCTTC
CDR3 protein: CASIEEVERSYNEQFF

D gene: TRBD2
clone size: .
V gene: TRBV18
J gene: TRBJ2-3
CDR3 DNA: TGTGCCAGCTCAGGACTAGCGGGGGATACGCAGTATTTT
CDR3 protein: CASSGLAGDTQYF

D gene: .
clone size: .
V gene: TRBV27
J gene: TRBJ2-7
CDR3 DNA: TGTGCCAGCAGTTTGGAGACTAGATCCTACGAGCAGTACTTC
CDR3 protein: CASSLETRSYEQYF

D gene: .
clone size: .
V gene: TRBV28
J gene: TRBJ1-3
CDR3 DNA: TGTGCCAGCAGCTTGTGGGCAGCCCTCTCTGGAAACACCATATATTTT
CDR3 protein: CASSLWAALSGNTIYF

D gene: TRBD1
clone size: .
V gene: TRBV6-5
J gene: TRBJ2-7
CDR3 DNA: TGTGCCAGCAGTGTCAGGACAGGGGCCGAGCAGTACTTC
CDR3 protein: CASSVRTGAEQYF

D gene: TRBD1
clone size: .
V gene: TRBV9
J gene: TRBJ2-7
CDR3 DNA: TGTGCCAGCAGCGGCTCACAGGGGGCGGGCTACGAGCAGTACTTC
CDR3 protein: CASSGSQGAGYEQYF

D gene: .
clone size: .
V gene: TRBV13
J gene: TRBJ2-1
CDR3 DNA: TGTGCCAGCAGCTCACTCCCGGGTAGCGGTAGTACCTACAATGAGCAGTTCTTC
CDR3 protein: CASSSLPGSGSTYNEQFF

D gene: .
clone size: .
V gene: TRBV30
J gene: TRBJ1-1
CDR3 DNA: TGTGCCTGGAAGATTAGGCGGCTGAACACTGAAGCTTTCTTT
CDR3 protein: CAWKIRRLNTEAFF

D gene: TRBD2
clone size: .
V gene: TRBV7-6
J gene: TRBJ2-2
CDR3 DNA: TGTGCCAGCAGCCCTCTACTAGCGGGAGTTGACGGGGAGCTGTTTTTT
CDR3 protein: CASSPLLAGVDGELFF

D gene: .
clone size: .
V gene: TRBV7-9
J gene: TRBJ2-1
CDR3 DNA: TGTGCCAGCAGCACATTTAGACAGTACAATGAGCAGTTCTTC
CDR3 protein: CASSTFRQYNEQFF

D gene: .
clone size: once
V gene: TRBV11-2
J gene: TRBJ2-1
CDR3 DNA: TGTGCCAGCAGCTTAGCTTGGTCGAGCTCCTACAATGAGCAGTTCTTC
CDR3 protein: CASSLAWSSSYNEQFF

D gene: TRBD1
clone size: .
V gene: TRBV6-1
J gene: TRBJ2-1
CDR3 DNA: TGTGCCAGCAGTAACAGGGGAACCTACAATGAGCAGTTCTTC
CDR3 protein: CASSNRGTYNEQFF

D gene: TRBD2
clone size: .
V gene: TRBV7-6
J gene: TRBJ2-3
CDR3 DNA: TGTGCCAGCAGCTTTAGCGGGAGCGGGGCAGATACGCAGTATTTT
CDR3 protein: CASSFSGSGADTQYF

D gene: TRBD2
clone size: .
V gene: TRBV9
J gene: TRBJ2-1
CDR3 DNA: TGTGCCAGCAGCGGCGGACTAGCGAGGAAGCAGTTCTTC
CDR3 protein: CASSGGLARKQFF

D gene: .
clone size: .
V gene: TRBV19
J gene: TRBJ1-1
CDR3 DNA: TGTGCCAGTAGTGAACATAGAACAGGGAACACTGAAGCTTTCTTT
CDR3 protein: CASSEHRTGNTEAFF

D gene: .
clone size: .
V gene: TRBV4-2
J gene: TRBJ2-7
CDR3 DNA: TGTGCCAGCAGCCAAGACTGGACTGACTACGAGCAGTACTTC
CDR3 protein: CASSQDWTDYEQYF

D gene: .
clone size: .
V gene: TRBV4-2
J gene: TRBJ2-5
CDR3 DNA: TGTGCCAGCAGCCAAGCGGCGGGAACCCTAGAGACCCAGTACTTC
CDR3 protein: CASSQAAGTLETQYF

D gene: TRBD1
clone size: .
V gene: TRBV19
J gene: TRBJ1-2
CDR3 DNA: TGTGCCAGTAGGACCGGGACAGGGGTTATTAACTATGGCTACACCTTC
CDR3 protein: CASRTGTGVINYGYTF

D gene: .
clone size: .
V gene: TRBV7-2
J gene: TRBJ2-7
CDR3 DNA: TGTGCCAGCAGCTTGGCTCAGGGGGAGCAGTACTTC
CDR3 protein: CASSLAQGEQYF

D gene: TRBD2
clone size: once
V gene: TRBV10-1
J gene: TRBJ2-1
CDR3 DNA: TGCGCCACCCAAGCGGGAGGCTCCTACAATGAGCAGTTCTTC
CDR3 protein: CATQAGGSYNEQFF

D gene: TRBD1
clone size: once
V gene: TRBV19
J gene: TRBJ1-5
CDR3 DNA: TGTGCCAGTCGCAGGGGGCAAGGACAGCCCCAGCATTTT
CDR3 protein: CASRRGQGQPQHF

D gene: TRBD1
clone size: .
V gene: TRBV4-1
J gene: TRBJ1-1
CDR3 DNA: TGCGCCAGCAGCCAACCTTTAGACAGGGAGAACACTGAAGCTTTCTTT
CDR3 protein: CASSQPLDRENTEAFF

D gene: .
clone size: .
V gene: TRBV19
J gene: TRBJ2-1
CDR3 DNA: TGTGCCAGTAGTATTAGGACTCACAATGAGCAGTTCTTC
CDR3 protein: CASSIRTHNEQFF

D gene: TRBD2
clone size: .
V gene: TRBV28
J gene: TRBJ2-7
CDR3 DNA: TGTGCCAGCAGTTCAGGACTAGCGGGCTACGAGCAGTACTTC
CDR3 protein: CASSSGLAGYEQYF

D gene: TRBD2
clone size: .
V gene: TRBV25-1
J gene: TRBJ2-1
CDR3 DNA: TGTGCCAGCCACCTCGGGACTAGATACAATGAGCAGTTCTTC
CDR3 protein: CASHLGTRYNEQFF

D gene: .
clone size: .
V gene: TRBV29-1
J gene: TRBJ1-2
CDR3 DNA: TGCAGCGCTTCGACACTCTATGGCTACACCTTC
CDR3 protein: CSASTLYGYTF

D gene: TRBD2
clone size: .
V gene: TRBV7-3
J gene: TRBJ2-1
CDR3 DNA: TGTGCCAGCAGCTTAGGCGGGCTAGCGGTCAATGAGCAGTTCTTC
CDR3 protein: CASSLGGLAVNEQFF

D gene: .
clone size: .
V gene: TRBV9
J gene: TRBJ1-5
CDR3 DNA: TGTGCCAGCAGCGTAGGAGCGAATAGCAATCAGCCCCAGCATTTT
CDR3 protein: CASSVGANSNQPQHF

D gene: TRBD2
clone size: .
V gene: TRBV29-1
J gene: TRBJ2-1
CDR3 DNA: TGCAGTGTAACTAGCGGGGACAATGAGCAGTTCTTC
CDR3 protein: CSVTSGDNEQFF

D gene: .
clone size: .
V gene: TRBV7-2
J gene: TRBJ2-5
CDR3 DNA: TGTGCCAGCAGCTTAGGCGGGCTATCCCAAGAGACCCAGTACTTC
CDR3 protein: CASSLGGLSQETQYF

D gene: TRBD2
clone size: once
V gene: TRBV28
J gene: TRBJ2-3
CDR3 DNA: TGTGCCAGCAGTCCGAGCGGGAGGGGTGAGTTCAGAGATACGCAGTATTTT
CDR3 protein: CASSPSGRGEFRDTQYF

D gene: .
clone size: .
V gene: TRBV9
J gene: TRBJ2-1
CDR3 DNA: TGTGCCAGCAGCGTTGTTTCGAATGAGCAGTTCTTC
CDR3 protein: CASSVVSNEQFF

D gene: TRBD2
clone size: once
V gene: TRBV29-1
J gene: TRBJ2-3
CDR3 DNA: TGCAGCGTTGAGGGGACTAGCGGGGCCCACGCGGCTACGCAGTATTTT
CDR3 protein: CSVEGTSGAHAATQYF

D gene: .
clone size: .
V gene: TRBV4-3
J gene: TRBJ2-1
CDR3 DNA: TGCGCCAGCAGCCGGACAGACAATGAGCAGTTCTTC
CDR3 protein: CASSRTDNEQFF

D gene: .
clone size: .
V gene: TRBV5-6
J gene: TRBJ1-1
CDR3 DNA: TGTGCCAGCACGGGACAAATCACTGAAGCTTTCTTT
CDR3 protein: CASTGQITEAFF

D gene: .
clone size: few
V gene: TRBV5-1
J gene: TRBJ2-3
CDR3 DNA: TGCGCCAGCAGCTCGACAGGTGCTAGCACAGATACGCAGTATTTT
CDR3 protein: CASSSTGASTDTQYF